Reported below is one T cell receptor (beta chain). The antigen remains undetermined. The repertoire was sequenced with immunoSEQ multiplex PCR; TCRdb's copy has only in-frame clones and lacks some. Counted here are under 25,000 clones, roughly 82% occurring once; the ten biggest clones make up just over 3%. This specimen comes from a study of OX40 agonist ivuxolimab in advanced cancers. As for the study in general: Patients were treated with intravenous ivuxolimab, dosed at 0.01 to 10 mg/kg and infused every 2 weeks. Whole-study results and caveats: Averaging showed that CD8+ T cells had more expanded clones than CD4+ did.

This CDR3 is 15 amino acids long. V lost 2 bases and J lost 2, with 11 bases in between. Germline lookup yields CDR1 SEHNR and CDR2 FQNEAQ (reference sequence). The sequencing here drew on CD4+ or CD8+ T cells sorted from blood, taken in a trial of the OX40 agonist ivuxolimab. The origin of this receptor is an adult with an advanced solid tumor such as melanoma, head and neck, liver or kidney cancer. The chain couples TRBV7-9 to TRBJ2-3; D might be TRBD1 or TRBD2, each matching 6 bases. DNA of the CDR3: TGTGCCAGCAGCTTACACGGGGGCAACACAGATACGCAGTATTTT. This translates into CASSLHGGNTDTQYF.